This TCR beta chain was recorded in a study of blood T cells in healthy people across ages. Across the whole study: T cells yielded about one barcoded beta molecule per two cells through template switching. The study's findings and limits: Per million T cells, TCR beta diversity dropped roughly linearly as age increased.

PCR was performed a second time for about 7 to 12 cycles using a sample-barcoded 5' primer and a J-beta primer mix. MiXCR was run by TCRdb on the 5' RACE reads, yielding one entry per CDR3 protein. The table lists more than 800,000 distinct CDR3 sequences, about 28% of them singletons. As regards this clonotype: Its antigen is unidentified. Possible read error: a much larger clone is one base away.

This CDR3 has 19 amino acids. Looked up from germline, CDR1 is DFQATT and CDR2 is SNEGSKA (reference sequence). The chain couples TRBV20-1 to TRBJ2-3; TRBD2 matches 13 bases. The sample taken for sequencing was blood. The sequence came from a woman of 80 years or more in good health. CDR3 DNA: TGCAGTGCTAGAGATGTGGGACTAGCGGGAAGGAGCAGCACAGATACGCTGTATTTT. Its translation is CSARDVGLAGRSSTDTLYF.